The entry that follows covers one TCR beta chain sequence. This clone has a handful of counts. No cognate antigen has been identified for it. No clone much larger than this one lies a single base away; base qualities are absent. The donors were healthy, HIV-negative adults with no recently reported acute infections or vaccinations. Only Caucasian adults living in Nashville, Tennessee, USA were represented among the donors. CD4+ T cells were enriched by magnetic negative selection; naive cells were then positively selected on CD45RA, and the negative fraction formed the memory subset. Blood was collected by leukapheresis, and PBMCs were isolated by Ficoll-Histopaque density gradient centrifugation and then cryopreserved in liquid nitrogen vapor phase. Analytical flow cytometry was used to check the purity and quantity of every magnetically sorted T cell population. Each sorted fraction had its genomic DNA isolated and then quantified by UV absorbance on a Nanodrop 2000c.

The data were obtained in a study of shared clonotypes between healthy human individuals (dated by TCRdb to about 2020). As for the study more broadly: Two women and a few men aged 18 to 49 years were included in the cohort. Per donor, three plates each were used for CD4 naive and CD4 memory, two for CD8 naive, and one for CD8 memory. To estimate repertoire size and how much clonotypes are shared between individuals, the study performed deep sequencing of blood TCR repertoires from about five healthy adults. Different laboratories and diverse techniques were used to prepare libraries and sequence TCR repertoires, to increase sequencing depth and limit assay-specific biases. Leukapheresis yielded between about 0.94 and 8.9 billion PBMCs per donor. General study outcomes and caveats: Clonotypes shared by all four sorted-subset donors showed higher generation probabilities than non-shared clonotypes. The small number of donors limited the genetic and exposure-history diversity represented. Naive subsets generally had larger estimated clonotype richness than memory subsets did. Sharing across a handful of donors was observed for around 5% of naive CD4, 3.5% of naive CD8, around 2.5% of memory CD4, and about 0.38% of memory CD8 clonotypes. Incomplete sequencing was indicated by rarefaction of sorted-subset datasets, despite the large sequencing depth. Based on pairwise subsampling, the degree of clonotype sharing among donors was expected to be affected by sequencing depth. Sampling was restricted to blood, and TCR repertoires in tissues likely differ from the TCR repertoires found in blood.

The germline V gene (reference sequence) gives CDR1 as SGHNT and CDR2 as YYREEE. From cysteine to phenylalanine, the CDR3 is 15 amino acids long. The kept DNA is CDR3 alone, 45 bases in frame from the first base. At the junction V is shortened by 0 bases and J by 0 bases, with 6 bases in between. Using the deep immunoSEQ assay, TCR CDR3 regions were amplified from genomic DNA by multiplex PCR. Extracted genomic DNA from each cell subset was distributed evenly across all wells of several immunoSEQ 96-well plates, and each plate was treated as a replicate. For sorted subsets, each replicate PCR was loaded with roughly 200 ng genomic DNA, equivalent to about 33,000 T cell genomes. Purified libraries were quantified with a Qubit 3.0 fluorometer, sized on a Bioanalyzer 2100, and re-quantified with the KAPA Library Quantification kit. Every immunoSEQ 96-well plate was sequenced on a separate single-read 150-cycle Illumina NextSeq 550 flow cell. As for how the authors treated the data: Because only junctional sequences without quality scores were contained in the immunoSEQ output, filtering matching that applied to full-length reads could not be performed. Sequences were annotated with PyIR, a Python wrapper for IgBLAST v1.9, using IMGT germline references to assign V/J genes and CDR3. Reads were filtered out if the reads had weak V/J assignments (E-value above 1e-6), no CDR3, stop codons, out-of-frame junctions, or ambiguous translated residues. V3J clonotypes were defined as sequences sharing an identical inferred V gene, J gene, and CDR3 amino acid sequence. The percentage overlap between two repertoires was calculated by dividing the number of shared unique clonotypes by the size of the smaller repertoire. Richness of each repertoire was evaluated using RTK rarefaction, the Chao1 estimator, and Recon v2.1 estimates of unobserved clonotypes. For all TCRbeta clonotypes obtained by the gDNA method from a handful of donors, generation probabilities were computed with OLGA. The source is immuneACCESS, and TCRdb retained only in-frame sequences with V and J called. Part of the clones is not carried over; for the studies checked, unresolved V genes explain less than half of this, and the remainder is unexplained. D and trimming were read from the DNA, whereas the V and J calls and clone size are those reported in that table. For this sample the table gives roughly 200,000 clones, of which 60% to 75% were detected only once. The ten most abundant clones make up roughly a tenth of the sample.

The sequenced sample consisted of memory CD4+ T cells sorted from blood. The cell subset or site tag for this specimen amounts to: CD45RA-negative fraction. The chain links TRBV5-4 with TRBJ2-2; no confident D gene assignment can be made. This receptor was identified in a young man in good health. The bases are TGTGCCAGCAGCTTGGATCCGGCGAACACCGGGGAGCTGTTTTTT. Its amino acids are CASSLDPANTGELFF.